The next 20 T cell receptor beta chains were all read from a single sample in a study of Graves' ophthalmopathy and Graves' hyperthyroidism. RNA transcripts served as template for amplifying TCR beta CDR3 sequences. Second-round multiplex PCR followed a first-round RT-PCR using HTBI primers. One entry per CDR3 protein, called by TCRdb with MiXCR from the multiplex PCR reads. Among under 400,000 distinct CDR3 sequences listed, roughly 16% were seen once. Sequencing was carried out using peripheral blood. The receptors come from an adult man with Graves' ophthalmopathy.

This clonotype occurred many times. V gene TRBV30 combines with J gene TRBJ2-5; a possible D gene is TRBD1 (6 bases). Trimming pared 8 bases from V and 3 bases from J, leaving 7 bases between. Germline loops: CDR1 GTSNPN, CDR2 SVGIG (reference sequence). The CDR3 totals 10 residues. CDR3 bases: TGTGCCGGGACAAAAGAGACCCAGTACTTC. Translated: CAGTKETQYF.

Details on this clonotype: The junction and the germline gene differ at one end; a read error may be behind it. The chain is built from TRBV13 and TRBJ2-7; D not certain. The CDR3 spans 16 residues. CDR1 PRHDT and CDR2 FYEKMQ come from the germline V gene (reference sequence). CDR3 in DNA: TGCGCCAGCAGCTTAGTTGGCGAGATGGGCTCCTACGAGCAGTACTTC. It encodes CASSLVGEMGSYEQYF. Full variable domain (rest looked up from reference TRBV13 and TRBJ2-7): AAGVIQSPRHLIKEKRETATLKCYPIPRHDTVYWYQQGPGQDPQFLISFYEKMQSDKGSIPDRFSAQQFSDYHSELNMSSLELGDSALYFCASSLVGEMGSYEQYFGPGTRLTVT.

This clonotype was seen repeatedly, ten times or more. The CDR3 DNA follows: TGTGCCAGCAGCCAAGCCGGGACAGGGGAGAGGGAGACCCAGTACTTC. It specifies CASSQAGTGERETQYF. This sequence joins TRBV28 and TRBJ2-5, with TRBD1 matching over 10 bases. Per the germline V gene, CDR1 is MDHEN and CDR2 is SYDVKM. CDR3 size: 16 residues. V was clipped by 6 bases and J by 5 bases; unmatched bases: 12.

This clonotype was picked up many times. The chain joins TRBV2 to TRBJ1-5; the D is unclear. Germline V lookup: CDR1 SNHLY, CDR2 FYNNEI. This CDR3 region has 17 residues. Trimming pared 0 bases from V and 0 bases from J, leaving 12 bases between. This CDR3 reads CASSEALAKNSNQPQHF. In DNA, the CDR3 is TGTGCCAGCAGTGAAGCGCTGGCAAAAAATAGCAATCAGCCCCAGCATTTT. Together with reference TRBV2 and TRBJ1-5, the CDR3 gives the full variable domain: EPEVTQTPSHQVTQMGQEVILRCVPISNHLYFYWYRQILGQKVEFLVSFYNNEISEKSEIFDDQFSVERPDGSNFTLKIRSTKLEDSAMYFCASSEALAKNSNQPQHFGDGTRLSIL.

This clonotype appeared many times. The chain combines TRBV30 with TRBJ2-7, with 8 bases that match TRBD1. The germline V gene has CDR1 GTSNPN and CDR2 SVGIG (reference sequence). After removal of 2 bases from V and 6 bases from J, the junction contained 3 bases not matched to a gene. The CDR3 has 12 residues. CDR3 loop: CAWSTTGVEQYF. For the CDR3, the DNA is TGTGCCTGGAGTACGACAGGGGTCGAGCAGTACTTC.

This clonotype was picked up many times. This chain links TRBV7-9 with TRBJ1-1; D is ambiguous. Germline CDR1 reads SEHNR; CDR2 reads FQNEAQ (reference sequence). The CDR3 is 14 residues long. V was trimmed by 6 bases and J by 3 bases, leaving 14 bases between them. DNA for the CDR3: TGTGCCAGCAGTTTTGGACGGCACCACACTGAAGCTTTCTTT. Protein product: CASSFGRHHTEAFF.

This clonotype was recorded at least ten times. This chain links TRBV30 with TRBJ1-2; D not resolved. This CDR3 region has 15 residues. Germline V CDR1 and CDR2: GTSNPN, SVGIG (reference sequence). Trimming pared 0 bases from V and 0 bases from J, leaving 11 bases between. Written as DNA, the CDR3 is TGTGCCTGGAGTGTATCTTGGAGTACTAACTATGGCTACACCTTC. Residues: CAWSVSWSTNYGYTF.

This clonotype was seen repeatedly, ten times or more. The CDR3 sequence: CASSPRGLSIQYF. Here the CDR3 DNA reads TGTGCCAGCTCACCACGAGGACTCAGCATTCAGTACTTC. The J gene is TRBJ2-4, the V gene TRBV18; perhaps TRBD2 as D (5 bases). The CDR3 runs to 13 residues. V lost 1 base, J lost 9 bases, and 10 bases lay in between. Germline CDR1 and CDR2: KGHSH and LQKENI.

This clonotype came up many times. This sequence joins TRBV5-4 and TRBJ2-7; D may be TRBD1 or TRBD2 (5 bases each). Germline CDR1 is SGHNT and CDR2 is YYREEE (reference sequence). Trimming cost V 1 base and J 7 bases, with 15 bases left between them. The CDR3 has 14 amino acids. The CDR3 reads CASSLPGPSQEQYF. CDR3 coding DNA: TGTGCCAGCAGCTTGCCGGGACCTTCTCAGGAGCAGTACTTC. The variable domain in full, completed from reference TRBV5-4 and TRBJ2-7, reads ETGVTQSPTHLIKTRGQQVTLRCSSQSGHNTVSWYQQALGQGPQFIFQYYREEENGRGNFPPRFSGLQFPNYSSELNVNALELDDSALYLCASSLPGPSQEQYFGPGTRLTVT.

This clonotype was seen a single time. The CDR3 loop reads CASSIIGELFF. In DNA, the CDR3 is TGTGCCAGTAGTATCATCGGGGAGCTGTTTTTT. V gene TRBV19 combines with J gene TRBJ2-2; D is undetermined. Germline CDR1 LNHDA, CDR2 SQIVND (reference sequence). This CDR3 region has 11 residues. The V gene lost 3 bases and the J gene lost 7 bases, with 3 bases spanning the gap.

This clonotype appeared a few times. With a much larger clone just one base away, this may be a read error. The chain carries TRBV19 and TRBJ1-1; 8 bases agree with TRBD1. Trimming cost V 1 base and J 1 base; bases outside gene matches: 8. Germline CDR1 LNHDA, CDR2 SQIVND (reference sequence). This CDR3 spans 17 amino acids. DNA for the CDR3: TGTGCCAGTAGTATAGGTGCCGAGGGACAGGCGAACACTGAAGCTTTCTTT. Translation: CASSIGAEGQANTEAFF. The variable domain in full, with the rest retrieved from reference TRBV19 and TRBJ1-1, is DGGITQSPKYLFRKEGQNVTLSCEQNLNHDAMYWYRQDPGQGLRLIYYSQIVNDFQKGDIAEGYSVSREKKESFPLTVTSAQKNPTAFYLCASSIGAEGQANTEAFFGQGTRLTVV.

The gene calls are TRBV6-1 and TRBJ2-2, with D maybe TRBD2 (7 bases). Trimming cost V 6 bases and J 4 bases, with 21 bases left between them. Looked up from germline, CDR1 is MNHNS and CDR2 is SASEGT. The CDR3 runs to 17 residues. CDR3 in DNA: TGTGCCAGCAGCGAGAAGGGGGGAGGGGCGGGCACCGGGGAGCTGTTTTTT. Its translation: CASSEKGGGAGTGELFF.

This clonotype was detected ten times or more. This sequence joins TRBV5-1 and TRBJ2-5; no clear D gene. V lost 1 base and J lost 1, with 5 bases in between. Germline CDR1 reads SGHRS; CDR2 reads YFSETQ. The CDR3 extends over 13 amino acids. The CDR3 nucleotides are TGCGCCAGCAGCTTGTTCAGCCAAGAGACCCAGTACTTC. Protein product: CASSLFSQETQYF.

This clonotype has a count of ten or more. The genes are TRBV20-1 and TRBJ2-7, with D hard to call. The germline V and J ends were trimmed by 6 bases and 5 bases, with 14 bases remaining between them. Germline CDR1 DFQATT, CDR2 SNEGSKA (reference sequence). The CDR3 runs 12 residues. CDR3 bases: TGCAGTGCAAGACTCGGAAACGACGAGCAGTACTTC. Translated: CSARLGNDEQYF.

This clonotype has ten or more counts. The chain has TRBV5-1 and TRBJ2-5; D is unresolved. The CDR3 runs to 15 residues. Germline V CDR1 and CDR2: SGHRS, YFSETQ. V was shortened by 4 bases and J by 3 bases, with 16 bases between the two germline ends. CDR3 coding DNA: TGCGCCAGCAGCCTCTTCGCGGAGAGAAAAGAGACCCAGTACTTC. Protein sequence: CASSLFAERKETQYF.

This clonotype was observed many times. The gene calls are TRBV6-1 and TRBJ2-5; D is tentatively TRBD1 or TRBD2 (5 bases each). Between the trimmed V and J ends, which lost 2 bases and 6 bases, there was a span of 10 bases. CDR1 is MNHNS and CDR2 is SASEGT in the germline V gene. The CDR3 is 13 amino acids. CDR3 sequence: CASSEWQGQTQYF. The CDR3 DNA sequence: TGTGCCAGCAGTGAATGGCAGGGACAGACCCAGTACTTC.

This clonotype showed up many times. This rearrangement joins TRBV2 to TRBJ2-7; 12 bases match TRBD1. Looked up from germline, CDR1 is SNHLY and CDR2 is FYNNEI. The CDR3 has 16 amino acids. V lost 5 bases to trimming and J lost 0 bases; unmatched junction nucleotides: 5. This CDR3 reads CASSPGTGGYSYEQYF. In DNA, the CDR3 is TGTGCCAGCAGTCCCGGGACAGGGGGCTACTCCTACGAGCAGTACTTC.

This clonotype was seen repeatedly, ten times or more. This chain uses TRBV10-3 with TRBJ2-7; D might be TRBD1 (5 bases). Germline values: CDR1 ENHRY, CDR2 SYGVKD. This CDR3 has 13 residues. The CDR3, as DNA: TGTGCAATCGCACCTAGGGGTTCCTACGAGCAGTACTTC. Translated: CAIAPRGSYEQYF.

This clonotype was seen many times. The gene calls are TRBV27 and TRBJ2-2; D might be TRBD1 (5 bases). The CDR3 covers 15 residues. Germline CDR1 MNHEY, CDR2 SMNVEV (reference sequence). V was shortened by 2 bases and J by 1 base, with 8 bases between the two germline ends. The CDR3 DNA is TGTGCCAGCAGTTTACTTAGGGGGAACACCGGGGAGCTGTTTTTT. Protein product: CASSLLRGNTGELFF.

This clonotype occurred many times. The chain combines TRBV12-3 or TRBV12-4 with TRBJ2-7; 9 bases match TRBD1. This CDR3 region has 15 residues. J gave up 3 bases and V 7 bases, and 10 bases lay outside the gene matches. CDR3 residues: CASTRLGQGGYEQYF. As DNA, the CDR3 is TGTGCCAGCACCCGGCTGGGACAGGGAGGCTACGAGCAGTACTTC.